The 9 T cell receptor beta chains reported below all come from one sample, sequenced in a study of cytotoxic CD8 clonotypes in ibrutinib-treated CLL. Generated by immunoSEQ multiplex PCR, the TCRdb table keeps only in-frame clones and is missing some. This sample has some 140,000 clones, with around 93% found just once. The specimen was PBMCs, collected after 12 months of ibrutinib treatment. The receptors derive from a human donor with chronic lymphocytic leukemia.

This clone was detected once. The CDR3 nucleotides are TGCGCCAGCAGCTTGGCAGGGCTCCAGGGGAACACCATATATTTT. Amino acids: CASSLAGLQGNTIYF. The V gene is TRBV5-1, the J gene TRBJ1-3, with D possibly being TRBD1 (6 bases). Germline lookup yields CDR1 SGHRS and CDR2 YFSETQ. The CDR3 is made up of 15 amino acids. The germline V and J ends were trimmed by 0 bases and 7 bases, with 14 bases remaining between them.

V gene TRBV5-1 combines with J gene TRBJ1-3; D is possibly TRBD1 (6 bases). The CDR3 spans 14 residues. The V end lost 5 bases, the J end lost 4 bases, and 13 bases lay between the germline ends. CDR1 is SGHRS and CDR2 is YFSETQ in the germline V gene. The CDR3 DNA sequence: TGCGCCAGCAGTTCGGGGGCGCGCGGAAACACCATATATTTT. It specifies CASSSGARGNTIYF.

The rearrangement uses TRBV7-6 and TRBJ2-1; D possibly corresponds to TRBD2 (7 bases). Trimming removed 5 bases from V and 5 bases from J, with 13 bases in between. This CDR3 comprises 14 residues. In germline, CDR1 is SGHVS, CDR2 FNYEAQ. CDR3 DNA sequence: TGTGCCAGCAGCCCTCTGGGGGGGCACAATGAGCAGTTCTTC. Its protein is CASSPLGGHNEQFF. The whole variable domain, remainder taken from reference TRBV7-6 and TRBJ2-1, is GAGVSQSPRYKVTKRGQDVALRCDPISGHVSLYWYRQALGQGPEFLTYFNYEAQQDKSGLPNDRFSAERPEGSISTLTIQRTEQRDSAMYRCASSPLGGHNEQFFGPGTRLTVL.

The CDR3 DNA is TGTGCCTGGAGTCCCGGAGCAGGTCTTGGCTACACCTTC. This gives the protein CAWSPGAGLGYTF. The chain employs TRBV30 and TRBJ1-2; no definite D call. Germline CDR1 GTSNPN, CDR2 SVGIG (reference sequence). Deletions cut 2 bases from V and 7 bases from J, with 14 bases between. CDR3 length: 13 residues. Drawing the rest from reference TRBV30 and TRBJ1-2, the complete variable domain is SQTIHQWPATLVQPVGSPLSLECTVEGTSNPNLYWYRQAAGRGLQLLFYSVGIGQISSEVPQNLSASRPQDRQFILSSKKLLLSDSGFYLCAWSPGAGLGYTFGSGTRLTVV.

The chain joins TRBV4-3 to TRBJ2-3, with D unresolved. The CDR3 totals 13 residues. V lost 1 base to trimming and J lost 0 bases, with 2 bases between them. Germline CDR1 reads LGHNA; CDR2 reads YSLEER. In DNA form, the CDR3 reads TGCGCCAGCAGCCAAGTGAGCACAGATACGCAGTATTTT. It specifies CASSQVSTDTQYF.

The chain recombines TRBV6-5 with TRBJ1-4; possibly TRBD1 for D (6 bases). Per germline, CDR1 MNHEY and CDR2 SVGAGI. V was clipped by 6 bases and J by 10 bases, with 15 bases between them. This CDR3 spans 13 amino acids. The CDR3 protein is CASRQGIVSKLFF. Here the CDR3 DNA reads TGTGCCAGCAGACAGGGTATCGTATCAAAACTGTTTTTT.

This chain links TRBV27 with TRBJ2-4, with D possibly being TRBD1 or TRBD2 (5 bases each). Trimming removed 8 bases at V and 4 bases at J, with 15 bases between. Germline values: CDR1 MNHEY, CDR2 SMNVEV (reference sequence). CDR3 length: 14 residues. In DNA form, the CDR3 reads TGTGCCAGCTCCCCAGGGAGAATAAAAAACATTCAGTACTTC. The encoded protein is CASSPGRIKNIQYF.

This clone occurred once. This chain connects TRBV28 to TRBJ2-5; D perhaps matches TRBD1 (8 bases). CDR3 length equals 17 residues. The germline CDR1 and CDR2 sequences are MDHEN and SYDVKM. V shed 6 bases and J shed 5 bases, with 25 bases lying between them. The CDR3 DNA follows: TGTGCCAGCAGCTACTTCGGGAGGACAGGGCGAAAGGAGACCCAGTACTTC. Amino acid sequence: CASSYFGRTGRKETQYF.

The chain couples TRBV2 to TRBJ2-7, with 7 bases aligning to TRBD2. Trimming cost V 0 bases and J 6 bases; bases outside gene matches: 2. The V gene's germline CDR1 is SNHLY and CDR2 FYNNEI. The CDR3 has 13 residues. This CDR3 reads CASSEAGGSEQYF. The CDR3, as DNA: TGTGCCAGCAGTGAAGCGGGAGGGAGCGAGCAGTACTTC.